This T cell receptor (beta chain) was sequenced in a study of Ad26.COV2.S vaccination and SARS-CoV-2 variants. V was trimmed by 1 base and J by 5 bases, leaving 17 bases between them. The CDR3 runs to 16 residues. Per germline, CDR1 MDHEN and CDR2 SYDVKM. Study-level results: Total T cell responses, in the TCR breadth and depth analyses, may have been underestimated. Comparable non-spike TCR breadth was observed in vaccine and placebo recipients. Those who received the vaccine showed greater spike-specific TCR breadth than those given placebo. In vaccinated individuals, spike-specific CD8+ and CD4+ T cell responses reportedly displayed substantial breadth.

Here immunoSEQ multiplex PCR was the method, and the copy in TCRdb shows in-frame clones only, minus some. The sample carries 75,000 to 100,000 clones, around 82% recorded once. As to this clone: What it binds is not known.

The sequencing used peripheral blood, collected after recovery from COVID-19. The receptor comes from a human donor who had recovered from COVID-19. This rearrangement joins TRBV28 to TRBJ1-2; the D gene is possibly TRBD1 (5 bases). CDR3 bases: TGTGCCAGCAGTTTATTAGTCAGGGAAGGTCGGTATGGCTACACCTTC. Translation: CASSLLVREGRYGYTF.